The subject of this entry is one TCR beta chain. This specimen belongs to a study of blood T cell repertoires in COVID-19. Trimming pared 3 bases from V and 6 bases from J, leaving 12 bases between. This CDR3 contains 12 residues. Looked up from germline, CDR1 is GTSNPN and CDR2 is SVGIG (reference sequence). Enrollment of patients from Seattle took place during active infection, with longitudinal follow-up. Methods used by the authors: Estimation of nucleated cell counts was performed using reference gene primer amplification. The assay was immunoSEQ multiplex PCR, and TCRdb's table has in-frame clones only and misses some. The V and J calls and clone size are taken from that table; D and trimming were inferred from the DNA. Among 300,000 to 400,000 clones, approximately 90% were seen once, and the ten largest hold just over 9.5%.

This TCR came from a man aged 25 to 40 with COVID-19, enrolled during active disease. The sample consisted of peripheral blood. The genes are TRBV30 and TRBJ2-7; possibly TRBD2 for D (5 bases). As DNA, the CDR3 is TGTGCCTGGAGGGCGGGTCCCTCCGAGCAGTACTTC. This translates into CAWRAGPSEQYF.